Detailed here is one T cell receptor beta chain. No antigen is known for it. TCRdb recomputed calls from the 5' RACE reads with MiXCR, one row per CDR3 protein. The sample lists 310,000 or so distinct CDR3 sequences; 15% to 20% were seen once. The data were taken from a study of T-cell memory formation after mild COVID-19. Study-level information: Each donor largely had its own TCR clusters. Study-wide findings and caveats: Among contracting clones, CD4+ were mainly CM/EM and CD8+ enriched in EMRA.

The sequence was collected from a man between 18 and 29 years old who had mild COVID-19 (a few samples of this study predate the infection). Cell type and time point are not known. Sequences were obtained from PBMCs or a T cell subset sorted from them (not recorded which).

CDR3 protein: CASSQDPAGGGTDTQYF. CDR3 coding DNA: TGCGCCAGCAGCCAAGACCCCGCGGGAGGGGGGACAGATACGCAGTATTTT. V and J are TRBV4-3 and TRBJ2-3; 9 bases fit TRBD2. This CDR3 contains 17 residues. V lost 0 bases, J lost 3 bases, and 7 bases stayed unmatched. The V gene's germline CDR1 is LGHNA and CDR2 YSLEER.